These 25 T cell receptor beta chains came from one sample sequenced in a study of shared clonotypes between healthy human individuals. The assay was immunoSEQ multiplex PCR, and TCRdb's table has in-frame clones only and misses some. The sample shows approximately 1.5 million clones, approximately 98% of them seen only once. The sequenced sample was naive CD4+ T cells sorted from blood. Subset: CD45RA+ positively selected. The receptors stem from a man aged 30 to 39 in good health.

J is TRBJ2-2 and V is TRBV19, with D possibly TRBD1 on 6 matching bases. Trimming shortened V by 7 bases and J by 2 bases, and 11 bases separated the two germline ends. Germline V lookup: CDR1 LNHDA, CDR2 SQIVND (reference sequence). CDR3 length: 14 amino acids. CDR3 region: CASTMTGNTGELFF. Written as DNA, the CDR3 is TGTGCCAGTACCATGACAGGAAACACCGGGGAGCTGTTTTTT.

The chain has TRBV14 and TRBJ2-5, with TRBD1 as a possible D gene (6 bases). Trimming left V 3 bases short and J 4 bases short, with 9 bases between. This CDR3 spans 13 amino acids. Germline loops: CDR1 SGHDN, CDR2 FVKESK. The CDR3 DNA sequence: TGTGCCAGCAGCCAGCAAGGGGGAGAGACCCAGTACTTC. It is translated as CASSQQGGETQYF.

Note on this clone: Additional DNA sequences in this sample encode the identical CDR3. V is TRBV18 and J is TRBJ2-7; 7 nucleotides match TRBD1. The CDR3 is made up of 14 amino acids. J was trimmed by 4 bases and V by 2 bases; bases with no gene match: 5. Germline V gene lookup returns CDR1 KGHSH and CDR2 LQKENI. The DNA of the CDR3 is TGTGCCAGCTCACCAGCGACAGGGTTATACGAGCAGTACTTC. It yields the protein CASSPATGLYEQYF. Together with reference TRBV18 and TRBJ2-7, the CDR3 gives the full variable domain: NAGVMQNPRHLVRRRGQEARLRCSPMKGHSHVYWYRQLPEEGLKFMVYLQKENIIDESGMPKERFSAEFPKEGPSILRIQQVVRGDSAAYFCASSPATGLYEQYFGPGTRLTVT.

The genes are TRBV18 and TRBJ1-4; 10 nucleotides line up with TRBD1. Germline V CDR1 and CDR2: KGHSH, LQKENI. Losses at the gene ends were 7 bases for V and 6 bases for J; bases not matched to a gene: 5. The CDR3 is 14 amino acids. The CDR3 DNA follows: TGTGCCAGCTGTACGGACAGGGGGGATGAAAAACTGTTTTTT. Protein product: CASCTDRGDEKLFF.

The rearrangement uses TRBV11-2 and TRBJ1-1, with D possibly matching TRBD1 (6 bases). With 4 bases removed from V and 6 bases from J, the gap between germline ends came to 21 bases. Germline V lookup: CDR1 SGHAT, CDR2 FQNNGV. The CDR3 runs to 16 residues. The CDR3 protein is CASSSLGWGAGSEAFF. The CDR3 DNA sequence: TGTGCCAGCAGCTCACTTGGATGGGGGGCCGGATCTGAAGCTTTCTTT.

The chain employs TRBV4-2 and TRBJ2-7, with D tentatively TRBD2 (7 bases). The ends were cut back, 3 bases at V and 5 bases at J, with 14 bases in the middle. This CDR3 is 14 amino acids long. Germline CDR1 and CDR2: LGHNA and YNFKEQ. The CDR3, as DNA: TGTGCCAGCAGCCAGCCTGGGGGGGGCCACGAGCAGTACTTC. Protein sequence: CASSQPGGGHEQYF.

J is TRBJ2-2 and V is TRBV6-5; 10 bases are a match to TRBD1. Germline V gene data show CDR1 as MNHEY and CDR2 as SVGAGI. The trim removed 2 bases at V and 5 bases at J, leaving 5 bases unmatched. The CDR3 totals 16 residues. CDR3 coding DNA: TGTGCCAGCAGTTACATTGGGACAGGGGTTACCGGGGAGCTGTTTTTT. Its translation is CASSYIGTGVTGELFF.

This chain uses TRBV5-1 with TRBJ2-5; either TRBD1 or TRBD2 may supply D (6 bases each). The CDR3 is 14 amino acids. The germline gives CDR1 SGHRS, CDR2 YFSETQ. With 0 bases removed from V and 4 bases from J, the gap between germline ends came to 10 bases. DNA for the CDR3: TGCGCCAGCAGCTTGGAATGGGGGGCAGAGACCCAGTACTTC. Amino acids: CASSLEWGAETQYF.

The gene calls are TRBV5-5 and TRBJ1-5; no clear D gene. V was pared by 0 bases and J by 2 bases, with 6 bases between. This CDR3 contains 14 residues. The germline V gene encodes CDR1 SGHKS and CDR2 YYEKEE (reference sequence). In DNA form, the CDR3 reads TGTGCCAGCAGCTTGGATGGTCGCAATCAGCCCCAGCATTTT. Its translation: CASSLDGRNQPQHF.

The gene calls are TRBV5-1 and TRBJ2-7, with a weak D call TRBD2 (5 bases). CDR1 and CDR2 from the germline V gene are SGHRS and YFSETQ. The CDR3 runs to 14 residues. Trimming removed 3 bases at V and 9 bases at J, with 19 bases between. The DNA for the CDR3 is TGCGCCAGCAGCTCCCCCGGGAACCCCAAGGCGCAGTACTTC. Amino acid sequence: CASSSPGNPKAQYF.

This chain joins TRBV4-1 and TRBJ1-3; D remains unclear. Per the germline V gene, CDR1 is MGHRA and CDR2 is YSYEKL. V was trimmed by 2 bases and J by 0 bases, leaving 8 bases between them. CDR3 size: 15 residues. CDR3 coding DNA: TGCGCCAGCAGCCAAACTCATGGCTCTGGAAACACCATATATTTT. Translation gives CASSQTHGSGNTIYF.

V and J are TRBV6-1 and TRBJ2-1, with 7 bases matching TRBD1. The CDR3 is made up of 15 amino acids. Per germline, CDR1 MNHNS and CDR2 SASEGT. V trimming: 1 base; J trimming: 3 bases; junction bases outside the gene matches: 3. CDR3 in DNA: TGTGCCAGCAGTGAAGTGCCAGGGGGCTACAATGAGCAGTTCTTC. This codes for CASSEVPGGYNEQFF.

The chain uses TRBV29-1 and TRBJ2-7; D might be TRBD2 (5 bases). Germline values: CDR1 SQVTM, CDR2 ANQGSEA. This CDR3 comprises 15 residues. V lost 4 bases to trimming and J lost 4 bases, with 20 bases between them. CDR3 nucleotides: TGCAGCGTTGGTTATTGGCGGGCCTCTGGATACGAGCAGTACTTC. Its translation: CSVGYWRASGYEQYF.

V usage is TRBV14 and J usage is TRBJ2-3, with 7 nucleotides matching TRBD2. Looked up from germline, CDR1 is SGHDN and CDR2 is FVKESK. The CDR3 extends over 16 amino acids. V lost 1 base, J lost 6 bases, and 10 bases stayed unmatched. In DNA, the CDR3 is TGTGCCAGCAGCCAAGTTGCCCAGCGGGATAGTGATACGCAGTATTTT. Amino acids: CASSQVAQRDSDTQYF.

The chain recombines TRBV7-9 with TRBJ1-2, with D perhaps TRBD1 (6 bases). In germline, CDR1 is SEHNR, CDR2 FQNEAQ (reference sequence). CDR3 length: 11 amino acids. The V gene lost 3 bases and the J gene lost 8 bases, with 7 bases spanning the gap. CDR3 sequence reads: CASSFGGGYTF. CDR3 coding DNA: TGTGCCAGCAGCTTTGGGGGCGGCTACACCTTC.

This CDR3 reads CAGGREVSGGYTF. The CDR3, as DNA: TGTGCCGGGGGACGGGAAGTTTCGGGTGGCTACACCTTC. The rearrangement links TRBV9 to TRBJ1-2; D may be TRBD1 (5 bases). This CDR3 spans 13 amino acids. Germline loops: CDR1 SGDLS, CDR2 YYNGEE. With 10 bases removed from V and 7 bases from J, the gap between germline ends came to 20 bases.

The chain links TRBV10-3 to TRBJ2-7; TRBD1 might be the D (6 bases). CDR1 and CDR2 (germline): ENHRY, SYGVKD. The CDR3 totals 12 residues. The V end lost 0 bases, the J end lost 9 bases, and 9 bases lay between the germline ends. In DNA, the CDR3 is TGTGCCATCAGTGAGTCTTTGGACAGGCAGTACTTC. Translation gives CAISESLDRQYF.

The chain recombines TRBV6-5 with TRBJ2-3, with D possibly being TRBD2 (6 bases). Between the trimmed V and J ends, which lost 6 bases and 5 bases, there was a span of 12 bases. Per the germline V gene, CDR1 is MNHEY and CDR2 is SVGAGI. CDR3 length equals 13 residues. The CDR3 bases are TGTGCCAGCAGACCCTTGGGGGGAGATACGCAGTATTTT. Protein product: CASRPLGGDTQYF.

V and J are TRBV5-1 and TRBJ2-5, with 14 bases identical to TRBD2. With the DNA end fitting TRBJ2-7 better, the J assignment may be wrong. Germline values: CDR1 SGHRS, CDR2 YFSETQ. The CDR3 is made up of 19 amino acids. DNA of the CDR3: TGCGCCAGCAGCCACGCGAGGACTAGCGGGAGGCCCAACTTCTACGAGCAGTACTTC. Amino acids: CASSHARTSGRPNFYEQYF.

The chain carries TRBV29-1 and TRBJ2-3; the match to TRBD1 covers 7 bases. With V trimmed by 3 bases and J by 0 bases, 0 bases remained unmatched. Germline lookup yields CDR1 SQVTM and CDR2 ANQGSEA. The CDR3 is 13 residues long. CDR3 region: CSVEGQSTDTQYF. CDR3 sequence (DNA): TGCAGCGTTGAGGGACAGAGCACAGATACGCAGTATTTT.

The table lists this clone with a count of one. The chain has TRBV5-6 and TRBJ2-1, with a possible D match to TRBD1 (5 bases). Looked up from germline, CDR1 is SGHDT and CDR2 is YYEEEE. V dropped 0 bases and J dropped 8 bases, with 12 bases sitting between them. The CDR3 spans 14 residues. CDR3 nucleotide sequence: TGTGCCAGCAGCTTGGTTTCAGGGTACCATGAGCAGTTCTTC. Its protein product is CASSLVSGYHEQFF.

CDR3 in DNA: TGTGCCAGCACGTCCCTTGGGGCCAACGTCCTGACTTTC. It codes for CASTSLGANVLTF. V gene TRBV27 combines with J gene TRBJ2-6; D unclear. The ends were cut back, 7 bases at V and 3 bases at J, with 7 bases in the middle. Germline CDR1 and CDR2: MNHEY and SMNVEV (reference sequence). The CDR3 is 13 amino acids.

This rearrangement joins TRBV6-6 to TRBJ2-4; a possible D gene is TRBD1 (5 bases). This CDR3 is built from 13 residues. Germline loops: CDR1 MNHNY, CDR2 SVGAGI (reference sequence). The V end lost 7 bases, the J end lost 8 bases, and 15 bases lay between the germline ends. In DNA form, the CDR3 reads TGTGCCAGCAACGCCCAGGGATCGGACATTCAGTACTTC. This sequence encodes CASNAQGSDIQYF.

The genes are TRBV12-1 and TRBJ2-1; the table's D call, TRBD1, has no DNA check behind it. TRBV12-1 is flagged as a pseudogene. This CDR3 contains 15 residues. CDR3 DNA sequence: TGTGCCAGCAGCCGAAGACAGGGAGGATACAATGAGCAGTTCTTC. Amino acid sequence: CASSRRQGGYNEQFF.

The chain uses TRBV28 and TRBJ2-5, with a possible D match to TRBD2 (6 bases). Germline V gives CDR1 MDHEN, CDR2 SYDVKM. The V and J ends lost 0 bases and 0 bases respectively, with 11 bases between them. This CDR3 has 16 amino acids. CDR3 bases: TGTGCCAGCAGTTTATGGCCTAGCGCGAACCAAGAGACCCAGTACTTC. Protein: CASSLWPSANQETQYF. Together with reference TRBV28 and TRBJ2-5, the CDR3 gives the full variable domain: DVKVTQSSRYLVKRTGEKVFLECVQDMDHENMFWYRQDPGLGLRLIYFSYDVKMKEKGDIPEGYSVSREKKERFSLILESASTNQTSMYLCASSLWPSANQETQYFGPGTRLLVL.